This TCR beta chain was sequenced in a study of blood T cell repertoires in COVID-19. This table comes from immunoSEQ multiplex PCR, and its TCRdb copy is limited to in-frame clones, with some not included. The top ten hold roughly 1.2% of the sample, which has roughly 170,000 clones, around 85% seen once. The receptor was derived from a man aged 60 to 75 who had recovered from COVID-19. Input material: peripheral blood.

Here the CDR3 reads CASSYSGGFSEAFF. DNA for the CDR3: TGTGCCAGCAGTTACTCGGGCGGGTTTTCTGAAGCTTTCTTT. The chain carries TRBV6-2 or TRBV6-3 and TRBJ1-1; D uncertain. Trimming left V 0 bases short and J 6 bases short, with 11 bases between. Looked up from germline, CDR1 is MNHEY and CDR2 is SVGEGT. The CDR3 extends over 14 amino acids.